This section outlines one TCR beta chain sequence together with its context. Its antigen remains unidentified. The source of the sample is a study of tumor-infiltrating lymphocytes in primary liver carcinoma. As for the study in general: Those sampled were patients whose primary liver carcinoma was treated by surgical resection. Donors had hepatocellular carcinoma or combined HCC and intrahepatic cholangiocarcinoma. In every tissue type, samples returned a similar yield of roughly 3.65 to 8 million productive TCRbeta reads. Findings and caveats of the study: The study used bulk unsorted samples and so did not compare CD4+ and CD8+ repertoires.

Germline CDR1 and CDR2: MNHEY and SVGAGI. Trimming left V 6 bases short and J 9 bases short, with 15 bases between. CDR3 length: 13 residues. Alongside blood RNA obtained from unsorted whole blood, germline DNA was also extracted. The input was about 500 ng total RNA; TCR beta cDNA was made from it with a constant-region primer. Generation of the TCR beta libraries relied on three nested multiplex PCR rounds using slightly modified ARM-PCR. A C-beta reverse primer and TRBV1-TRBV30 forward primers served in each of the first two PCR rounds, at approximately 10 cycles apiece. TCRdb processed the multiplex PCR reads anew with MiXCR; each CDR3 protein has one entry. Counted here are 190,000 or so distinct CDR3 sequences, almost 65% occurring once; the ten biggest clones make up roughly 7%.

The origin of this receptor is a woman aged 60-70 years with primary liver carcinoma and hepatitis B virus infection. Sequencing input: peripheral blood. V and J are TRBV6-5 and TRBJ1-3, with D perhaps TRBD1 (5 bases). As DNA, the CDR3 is TGTGCCAGCAGACCCATAGGGGAAACCACCATATATTTT. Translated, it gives CASRPIGETTIYF.